This T cell receptor (beta chain) was recovered during a study of T cell clonality in common variable immunodeficiency. Broader study findings: Fewer deletions and N-nucleotide insertions were reportedly seen in common variable immunodeficiency TCR beta sequences. Links between repertoire features and CVID complications were heterogeneity-limited.

Blood samples were heparinized, 5 to 8 ml per donor. The method was immunoSEQ multiplex PCR; TCRdb's version includes in-frame clones alone and lacks a portion of them. The repertoire yields roughly 30,000 clones, none seen only once; the top ten contain around 3%. This clone was counted at least ten times. Its antigen remains unknown. The read stops 3 residues short of the end of the CDR3; the missing end is completed from the germline J gene. The germline CDR1 and CDR2 sequences are SGHRS and YFSETQ. CDR3 length: 15 amino acids. Trimming cost V 7 bases and J 1 base, with 17 bases left between them. This chain joins TRBV5-1 and TRBJ1-1, with a possible D match to TRBD1 (5 bases). Sequencing was carried out using peripheral blood mononuclear cells. This clonotype originated in a human donor with common variable immunodeficiency. The chain's CDR3 is CASGPFGQGNTEAFF. Partial CDR3 DNA: TGCGCCAGCGGACCTTTTGGCCAGGGGAACACTGAA.